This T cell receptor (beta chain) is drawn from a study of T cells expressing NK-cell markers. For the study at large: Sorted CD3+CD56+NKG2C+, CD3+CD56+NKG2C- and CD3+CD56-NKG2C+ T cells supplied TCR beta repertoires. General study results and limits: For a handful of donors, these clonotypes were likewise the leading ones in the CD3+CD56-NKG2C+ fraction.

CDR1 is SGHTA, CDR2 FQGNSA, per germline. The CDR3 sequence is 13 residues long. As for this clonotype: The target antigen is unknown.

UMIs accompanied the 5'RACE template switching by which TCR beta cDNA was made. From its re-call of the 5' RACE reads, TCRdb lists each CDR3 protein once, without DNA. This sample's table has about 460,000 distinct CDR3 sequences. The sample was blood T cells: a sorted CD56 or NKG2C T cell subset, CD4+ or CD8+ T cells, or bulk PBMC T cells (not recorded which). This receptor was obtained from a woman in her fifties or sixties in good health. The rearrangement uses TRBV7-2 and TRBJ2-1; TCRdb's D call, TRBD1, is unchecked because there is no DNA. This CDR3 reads CASSFTGTRREFF. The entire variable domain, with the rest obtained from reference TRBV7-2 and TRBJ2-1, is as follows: GAGVSQSPSNKVTEKGKDVELRCDPISGHTALYWYRQSLGQGLEFLIYFQGNSAPDKSGLPSDRFSAERTGGSVSTLTIQRTQQEDSAVYLCASSFTGTRREFFGPGTRLTVL.